Listed below are T cell receptor beta chains from one sample, sequenced in a study of T cell repertoires in cytomegalovirus infection. TCRdb ran MiXCR on the reads and lists one entry per CDR3 protein. Of about 150,000 distinct CDR3 sequences in the sample, about a quarter were seen once. Sequenced input: PBMCs. The receptors were sampled from a human donor in good health (CMV status not recorded). Some clones in this sample may be carry-over from other donors' samples. Each CDR3 is given with its conserved first and last residue. The order of the fields is D gene, CDR3 length, clone size, V gene, J gene, CDR3 protein, CDR3 DNA. D genes are given only for firm matches. Not every row has a clone size; where given, it reads once, few, many or a size class.

D: .
length: 16
size: .
V: TRBV3-1
J: TRBJ2-4
CDR3: CASSQSRIEAKNIQYF
DNA: TGTGCCAGCAGCCAATCACGGATAGAAGCCAAAAACATTCAGTACTTC

D: TRBD2
length: 20
size: .
V: TRBV5-1
J: TRBJ2-2
CDR3: CASSLEDRTSGRLRDGELFF
DNA: TGCGCCAGCAGCTTGGAGGATCGGACTAGCGGGAGACTACGCGACGGGGAGCTGTTTTTT

D: TRBD1
length: 16
size: .
V: TRBV19
J: TRBJ1-2
CDR3: CASSIGVDRANYGYTF
DNA: TGTGCCAGTAGTATAGGCGTCGACAGGGCTAACTATGGCTACACCTTC

D: .
length: 12
size: .
V: TRBV7-9
J: TRBJ2-7
CDR3: CATKGSSGEQYF
DNA: TGTGCCACCAAAGGGTCCTCGGGCGAGCAGTACTTC

D: TRBD2
length: 14
size: many
V: TRBV7-9
J: TRBJ2-5
CDR3: CASSWRGDQETQYF
DNA: TGTGCCAGCAGCTGGCGGGGGGATCAAGAGACCCAGTACTTC

D: TRBD1
length: 15
size: once
V: TRBV14
J: TRBJ2-1
CDR3: CASSAVDRGSHEQFF
DNA: TGTGCCAGCAGCGCAGTCGACAGGGGTTCCCATGAGCAGTTCTTC

D: TRBD2
length: 14
size: few
V: TRBV19
J: TRBJ2-1
CDR3: CASSMKGGSYEQFF
DNA: TGTGCCAGTAGTATGAAGGGCGGGAGCTATGAGCAGTTCTTC

D: .
length: 15
size: .
V: TRBV2
J: TRBJ1-3
CDR3: CASSARRGSGNTIYF
DNA: TGTGCCAGCAGTGCCCGGCGGGGCTCTGGAAACACCATATATTTT

D: .
length: 13
size: .
V: TRBV19
J: TRBJ2-1
CDR3: CASSRLVSGEQFF
DNA: TGTGCCAGTAGTCGACTAGTGTCTGGTGAGCAGTTCTTC

D: .
length: 13
size: .
V: TRBV24-1
J: TRBJ2-4
CDR3: CATSHPGTNIQYF
DNA: TGTGCCACCAGTCACCCGGGGACAAACATTCAGTACTTC

D: TRBD1
length: 15
size: .
V: TRBV5-1
J: TRBJ1-1
CDR3: CASSAGQGGPPEAFF
DNA: TGCGCCAGCAGCGCCGGACAGGGGGGCCCTCCTGAAGCTTTCTTT

D: .
length: 13
size: .
V: TRBV25-1
J: TRBJ2-7
CDR3: CASSDRNSYEQYF
DNA: TGTGCCAGCAGTGATCGCAACTCCTACGAGCAGTACTTC

D: .
length: 13
size: .
V: TRBV5-4
J: TRBJ2-3
CDR3: CASSFPDSNTQYF
DNA: TGTGCCAGCAGCTTTCCGGACAGCAATACGCAGTATTTT

D: .
length: 16
size: many
V: TRBV28
J: TRBJ2-1
CDR3: CASSPLTWADYNEQFF
DNA: TGTGCCAGCAGTCCGCTCACTTGGGCGGACTACAATGAGCAGTTCTTC

D: .
length: 12
size: once
V: TRBV19
J: TRBJ1-6
CDR3: CASRDGNSPLHF
DNA: TGTGCCAGCCGGGACGGCAATTCACCCCTCCACTTT